This is a list of T cell receptor beta chains from one sample in a study of shared clonotypes between healthy human individuals. Some clones are missing from TCRdb's copy, which holds only in-frame ones; the method was immunoSEQ multiplex PCR. The data show fewer than 1.4 million clones, about 80% seen once. The sequenced sample consisted of memory CD4+ T cells from PBMCs. All receptors come from a man in his late teens or twenties in good health. Some clones in this sample may be carry-over from other donors' samples. CDR3s include the opening cysteine and the closing phenylalanine or tryptophan. A D gene is named only where the DNA matches it firmly. Rows may omit the clone size; those that give it use once, few, many or a size class.

cdr3_aa: CASSSGLADSYNEQFF; cdr3_nt: TGTGCCAGCAGTTCGGGACTAGCGGATTCCTACAATGAGCAGTTCTTC; d_call: TRBD2; j_call: TRBJ2-1; v_call: TRBV6-5; clone_size: NA
cdr3_aa: CASSIIGTGLNYGYTF; cdr3_nt: TGTGCCAGTAGTATTATCGGGACAGGACTTAACTATGGCTACACCTTC; d_call: TRBD1; j_call: TRBJ1-2; v_call: TRBV19; clone_size: NA
cdr3_aa: CASSPWDSTGELFF; cdr3_nt: TGTGCCAGCAGCCCATGGGACTCCACCGGGGAGCTGTTTTTT; d_call: NA; j_call: TRBJ2-2; v_call: TRBV7-8; clone_size: NA
cdr3_aa: CASSSRQGAYEQYF; cdr3_nt: TGTGCCAGTAGTTCCAGACAGGGGGCTTACGAGCAGTACTTC; d_call: TRBD1; j_call: TRBJ2-7; v_call: TRBV19; clone_size: NA
cdr3_aa: CASSRTASNQPQHF; cdr3_nt: TGTGCCAGTAGTAGGACCGCGAGCAATCAGCCCCAGCATTTT; d_call: NA; j_call: TRBJ1-5; v_call: TRBV19; clone_size: NA
cdr3_aa: CASSVVPNQGTQYF; cdr3_nt: TGTGCCAGCAGCGTAGTACCAAACCAGGGGACGCAGTATTTT; d_call: NA; j_call: TRBJ2-3; v_call: TRBV9; clone_size: NA
cdr3_aa: CASSSTGTGTEAFF; cdr3_nt: TGTGCCAGCAGTTCGACAGGGACTGGGACTGAAGCTTTCTTT; d_call: TRBD1; j_call: TRBJ1-1; v_call: TRBV28; clone_size: few
cdr3_aa: CASSEYTRSTEAFF; cdr3_nt: TGTGCCAGCAGCGAGTACACAAGGTCCACTGAAGCTTTCTTT; d_call: NA; j_call: TRBJ1-1; v_call: TRBV7-3; clone_size: few
cdr3_aa: CASSLVPSGRQDEQFF; cdr3_nt: TGCGCCAGCAGCTTGGTCCCTAGCGGGAGGCAAGATGAGCAGTTCTTC; d_call: TRBD2; j_call: TRBJ2-1; v_call: TRBV5-1; clone_size: NA
cdr3_aa: CASSLAGELVAFF; cdr3_nt: TGCGCCAGCAGCTTGGCCGGGGAATTGGTTGCTTTCTTT; d_call: NA; j_call: TRBJ1-1; v_call: TRBV5-1; clone_size: few
cdr3_aa: CASSRDGTGNQPQHF; cdr3_nt: TGCGCCAGCAGCAGAGACGGGACAGGGAATCAGCCCCAGCATTTT; d_call: TRBD1; j_call: TRBJ1-5; v_call: TRBV4-1; clone_size: NA
cdr3_aa: CASSRGGRQGPQSTF; cdr3_nt: TGTGCCAGCAGTCGAGGGGGCCGCCAGGGGCCGCAGTCCACCTTC; d_call: TRBD1; j_call: TRBJ1-2; v_call: TRBV28; clone_size: NA
cdr3_aa: CASSLSWHTEAFF; cdr3_nt: TGTGCCAGCAGTTTGTCGTGGCACACTGAAGCTTTCTTT; d_call: NA; j_call: TRBJ1-1; v_call: TRBV28; clone_size: few
cdr3_aa: CASSLPGQPQHF; cdr3_nt: TGTGCCAGCAGCTTGCCGGGGCAGCCCCAGCATTTT; d_call: NA; j_call: TRBJ1-5; v_call: TRBV7-6; clone_size: NA
cdr3_aa: CASSPRGSQGTQYF; cdr3_nt: TGTGCCAGCTCACCACGGGGGTCCCAAGGGACCCAGTACTTC; d_call: NA; j_call: TRBJ2-5; v_call: TRBV18; clone_size: NA
cdr3_aa: CASRTGLETQYF; cdr3_nt: TGTGCCAGCAGGACGGGTTTAGAGACCCAGTACTTC; d_call: NA; j_call: TRBJ2-5; v_call: TRBV28; clone_size: NA
cdr3_aa: CASSWTGVSYEQYF; cdr3_nt: TGTGCCAGCAGCTGGACAGGGGTTTCCTACGAGCAGTACTTC; d_call: TRBD1; j_call: TRBJ2-7; v_call: TRBV5-6; clone_size: NA
cdr3_aa: CAQGSGSLIRTDTQYF; cdr3_nt: TGTGCCCAGGGTAGCGGGAGTTTGATTCGTACAGATACGCAGTATTTT; d_call: TRBD2; j_call: TRBJ2-3; v_call: TRBV30; clone_size: NA
cdr3_aa: CASSHASGRGAKNIQYF; cdr3_nt: TGCGCCAGCAGCCACGCATCGGGAAGGGGGGCCAAAAACATTCAGTACTTC; d_call: NA; j_call: TRBJ2-4; v_call: TRBV4-1; clone_size: once
cdr3_aa: CAWRDYPNTGELFF; cdr3_nt: TGTGCCTGGAGGGACTACCCGAACACCGGGGAGCTGTTTTTT; d_call: NA; j_call: TRBJ2-2; v_call: TRBV30; clone_size: NA
cdr3_aa: CASGRTGNTEAFF; cdr3_nt: TGTGCCAGCGGACGGACAGGGAACACTGAAGCTTTCTTT; d_call: TRBD1; j_call: TRBJ1-1; v_call: TRBV7-2; clone_size: NA
cdr3_aa: CASSVGGQNEKLFF; cdr3_nt: TGTGCCAGCAGTGTAGGAGGGCAAAATGAAAAACTGTTTTTT; d_call: NA; j_call: TRBJ1-4; v_call: TRBV25-1; clone_size: NA
cdr3_aa: CASSLGREGQGTQYF; cdr3_nt: TGTGCCAGCAGTTTGGGTCGGGAGGGCCAGGGGACCCAGTACTTC; d_call: TRBD2; j_call: TRBJ2-5; v_call: TRBV27; clone_size: NA
cdr3_aa: CASSFRGGVAGQPQHF; cdr3_nt: TGTGCCAGCAGTTTCCGAGGCGGGGTGGCGGGGCAGCCCCAGCATTTT; d_call: NA; j_call: TRBJ1-5; v_call: TRBV6-5; clone_size: NA
cdr3_aa: CASSVGPAGDTQYF; cdr3_nt: TGTGCCAGCAGTGTCGGCCCAGCCGGAGATACGCAGTATTTT; d_call: NA; j_call: TRBJ2-3; v_call: TRBV6-4; clone_size: few
cdr3_aa: CASSFLNQPQHF; cdr3_nt: TGTGCCAGTAGTTTTTTGAATCAGCCCCAGCATTTT; d_call: NA; j_call: TRBJ1-5; v_call: TRBV19; clone_size: NA
cdr3_aa: CASSLGSHRERDTQYF; cdr3_nt: TGTGCCAGCAGTTTAGGCAGCCACCGAGAGCGAGATACGCAGTATTTT; d_call: NA; j_call: TRBJ2-3; v_call: TRBV28; clone_size: once
cdr3_aa: CASSFGTGGGELFF; cdr3_nt: TGCGCCAGCAGCTTCGGGACAGGCGGCGGGGAGCTGTTTTTT; d_call: TRBD1; j_call: TRBJ2-2; v_call: TRBV5-1; clone_size: NA
cdr3_aa: CSVETGLAGGPKYEQYF; cdr3_nt: TGCAGCGTTGAAACCGGACTAGCGGGAGGGCCCAAATACGAGCAGTACTTC; d_call: TRBD2; j_call: TRBJ2-7; v_call: TRBV29-1; clone_size: NA
cdr3_aa: CASRLDWSSYEQYF; cdr3_nt: TGCGCCAGCAGGTTGGACTGGAGCTCCTACGAGCAGTACTTC; d_call: NA; j_call: TRBJ2-7; v_call: TRBV5-1; clone_size: NA
cdr3_aa: CASSGRGGETQYF; cdr3_nt: TGTGCCAGCTCTGGGAGGGGAGGAGAGACCCAGTACTTC; d_call: TRBD2; j_call: TRBJ2-5; v_call: TRBV18; clone_size: NA
cdr3_aa: CASSSPRDRGGDEAFF; cdr3_nt: TGTGCCAGCAGTTCCCCCCGGGACAGGGGTGGGGATGAAGCTTTCTTT; d_call: TRBD1; j_call: TRBJ1-1; v_call: TRBV28; clone_size: NA
cdr3_aa: CASSRTTGVYTEAFF; cdr3_nt: TGCGCCAGCAGCAGGACGACAGGGGTATACACTGAAGCTTTCTTT; d_call: TRBD1; j_call: TRBJ1-1; v_call: TRBV5-1; clone_size: few
cdr3_aa: CASSLDPGRYGYTF; cdr3_nt: TGTGCCAGCAGCTTAGACCCGGGCCGCTATGGCTACACCTTC; d_call: NA; j_call: TRBJ1-2; v_call: TRBV7-2; clone_size: NA
cdr3_aa: CASSLGGTGNYEQYF; cdr3_nt: TGTGCCAGCAGCTTGGGAGGGACAGGAAACTACGAGCAGTACTTC; d_call: TRBD1; j_call: TRBJ2-7; v_call: TRBV5-4; clone_size: NA
cdr3_aa: CASSLASGTPTWDTEAFF; cdr3_nt: TGTGCCAGCAGCTTAGCGAGCGGGACCCCTACATGGGACACTGAAGCTTTCTTT; d_call: NA; j_call: TRBJ1-1; v_call: TRBV7-2; clone_size: NA
cdr3_aa: CASSMSDSNYGYTF; cdr3_nt: TGTGCCAGTAGTATGTCGGATTCTAACTATGGCTACACCTTC; d_call: NA; j_call: TRBJ1-2; v_call: TRBV19; clone_size: NA
cdr3_aa: CASSLGGRADTEAFF; cdr3_nt: TGCGCCAGCAGCCTAGGAGGGAGGGCTGACACTGAAGCTTTCTTT; d_call: NA; j_call: TRBJ1-1; v_call: TRBV5-1; clone_size: NA
cdr3_aa: CASSPSRLAGYNEQFF; cdr3_nt: TGTGCCAGCAGTCCCTCAAGACTAGCGGGTTACAATGAGCAGTTCTTC; d_call: TRBD2; j_call: TRBJ2-1; v_call: TRBV27; clone_size: once
cdr3_aa: CASSPKTNTEAFF; cdr3_nt: TGTGCCAGCTCACCAAAGACGAACACTGAAGCTTTCTTT; d_call: NA; j_call: TRBJ1-1; v_call: TRBV18; clone_size: NA
cdr3_aa: CASSQGTVSTDTQYF; cdr3_nt: TGCGCCAGCAGCCAGGGGACGGTGAGCACAGATACGCAGTATTTT; d_call: NA; j_call: TRBJ2-3; v_call: TRBV4-1; clone_size: NA
cdr3_aa: CASSAGLAGGETQYF; cdr3_nt: TGTGCCAGCAGTGCGGGACTAGCGGGAGGGGAGACCCAGTACTTC; d_call: TRBD2; j_call: TRBJ2-5; v_call: TRBV2; clone_size: NA
cdr3_aa: CSATSSGANVLTF; cdr3_nt: TGCAGCGCCACCAGCTCTGGGGCCAACGTCCTGACTTTC; d_call: NA; j_call: TRBJ2-6; v_call: TRBV29-1; clone_size: NA
cdr3_aa: CASSSRRQAFGNTIYF; cdr3_nt: TGTGCCAGCAGCTCCCGGCGACAGGCTTTTGGAAACACCATATATTTT; d_call: NA; j_call: TRBJ1-3; v_call: TRBV14; clone_size: few
cdr3_aa: CAGTGTGREKLFF; cdr3_nt: TGTGCCGGGACCGGGACAGGGCGTGAAAAACTGTTTTTT; d_call: TRBD1; j_call: TRBJ1-4; v_call: TRBV30; clone_size: NA
cdr3_aa: CASSYGTAINQPQHF; cdr3_nt: TGTGCCAGCAGTTACGGGACAGCCATCAATCAGCCCCAGCATTTT; d_call: TRBD1; j_call: TRBJ1-5; v_call: TRBV6-6; clone_size: NA
cdr3_aa: CATSSEGLPGNEQFF; cdr3_nt: TGTGCCACCAGCAGCGAGGGACTACCGGGCAATGAGCAGTTCTTC; d_call: TRBD2; j_call: TRBJ2-1; v_call: TRBV15; clone_size: NA
cdr3_aa: CASSPDLRSGRGNTGELFF; cdr3_nt: TGTGCCAGCAGCCCTGATCTCCGGAGCGGGAGGGGGAACACCGGGGAGCTGTTTTTT; d_call: TRBD2; j_call: TRBJ2-2; v_call: TRBV4-2; clone_size: NA
cdr3_aa: CASRGQAGIEQFF; cdr3_nt: TGTGCCAGCAGGGGACAGGCAGGGATTGAGCAGTTCTTC; d_call: TRBD1; j_call: TRBJ2-1; v_call: TRBV28; clone_size: NA
cdr3_aa: CASVGSGAYEQYF; cdr3_nt: TGTGCCAGCGTCGGTAGCGGGGCCTACGAGCAGTACTTC; d_call: TRBD2; j_call: TRBJ2-7; v_call: TRBV5-6; clone_size: NA
cdr3_aa: CASSVEGPHGGEQYF; cdr3_nt: TGCGCCAGCAGCGTGGAGGGGCCACATGGGGGCGAGCAGTACTTC; d_call: NA; j_call: TRBJ2-7; v_call: TRBV5-1; clone_size: NA
cdr3_aa: CASSPIREGKQFF; cdr3_nt: TGTGCCAGCAGCCCGATTCGGGAGGGAAAGCAGTTCTTC; d_call: TRBD2; j_call: TRBJ2-1; v_call: TRBV7-2; clone_size: NA
cdr3_aa: CASSPEPGANVLTF; cdr3_nt: TGTGCCAGCAGCCCAGAACCCGGGGCCAACGTCCTGACTTTC; d_call: NA; j_call: TRBJ2-6; v_call: TRBV7-9; clone_size: NA